What follows is one T cell receptor beta chain and its context. The germline CDR1 and CDR2 sequences are LNHDA and SQIVND (reference sequence). Trimming cost V 5 bases and J 7 bases, with 21 bases left between them. The CDR3 length is 15 residues. As processed by the authors: Quantification of nucleated cells was approximated via reference gene primer amplification. Assay used: immunoSEQ multiplex PCR; TCRdb lists only in-frame clones, some missing. V, J and clone size are those of that table, while D and trimming were read from the DNA. The sample carries roughly 330,000 clones, roughly 88% recorded once. This sample is drawn from a study of blood T cell repertoires in COVID-19.

The chain links TRBV19 to TRBJ2-7; D is possibly TRBD2 (6 bases). Sequenced material: peripheral blood. The clonotype originates from a woman in her fifties or sixties with acute or convalescent COVID-19. As DNA, the CDR3 is TGTGCCAGTAGTTTGCCGGGAGCCACCCTAGGGGAGCAGTACTTC. Protein sequence: CASSLPGATLGEQYF.